This T cell receptor beta chain emerged from a study of blood T cell repertoires in COVID-19. The V segment lost 3 bases and the J segment 1 base; nucleotides outside the gene matches: 5. The CDR3 loop spans 15 amino acids. Germline CDR1 and CDR2: LNHDA and SQIVND (reference sequence). Either two negative PCRs, clearance, or symptom resolution qualified Cohort 3 donors as recovered. The assay was immunoSEQ multiplex PCR, and TCRdb's table has in-frame clones only and misses some. The table has around 130,000 clones, around 83% seen once. The receptor's source is a man aged 25-45 years who had recovered from COVID-19. The V call is TRBV19, the J call TRBJ1-1; 7 nucleotides line up with TRBD1. Sequencing input: PBMCs or T cells enriched from blood (not recorded which). CDR3 coding DNA: TGTGCCAGTAGTATCCAGGGGGGACCGAACACTGAAGCTTTCTTT. This encodes CASSIQGGPNTEAFF.